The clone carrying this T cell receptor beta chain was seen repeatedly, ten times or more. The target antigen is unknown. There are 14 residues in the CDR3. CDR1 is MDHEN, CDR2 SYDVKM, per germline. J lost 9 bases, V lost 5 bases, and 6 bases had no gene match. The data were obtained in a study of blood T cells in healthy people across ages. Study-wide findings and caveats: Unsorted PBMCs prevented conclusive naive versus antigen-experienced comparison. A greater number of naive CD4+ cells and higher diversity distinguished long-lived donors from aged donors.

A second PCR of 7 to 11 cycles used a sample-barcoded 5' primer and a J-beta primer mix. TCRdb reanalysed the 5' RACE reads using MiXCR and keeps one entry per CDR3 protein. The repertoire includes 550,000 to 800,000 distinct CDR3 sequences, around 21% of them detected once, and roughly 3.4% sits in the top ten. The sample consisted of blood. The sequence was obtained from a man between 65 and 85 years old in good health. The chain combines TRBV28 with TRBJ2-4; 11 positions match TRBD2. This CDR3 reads CASSATSGNAIQYF. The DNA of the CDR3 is TGTGCCAGCAGTGCGACTAGCGGGAACGCCATTCAGTACTTC.